This T cell receptor (beta chain) comes out of a study of cytomegalovirus exposure and HLA in healthy donors. Whole-study findings and limits: A list of approximately 160 TCR beta chains associated with cytomegalovirus was given. Reports showed the classifier diagnosing cytomegalovirus status with high specificity and sensitivity. In vitro experiments confirmed that a few CMV-associated chains were specific for CMV antigens. Most TCR sequences were uncommon, yet certain public TCRs appeared in many donors.

TCRdb's table, derived via immunoSEQ multiplex PCR, lists solely in-frame clones and lacks some. The repertoire consists of roughly 190,000 clones, with around 86% occurring once and the leading ten covering around 1.6%. Concerning this clone: What it binds is unknown.

The CDR3 is made up of 16 amino acids. CDR1 SGDLS and CDR2 YYNGEE come from the germline V gene. Trimming took off 3 bases at V and 2 bases at J, with 17 bases between the two ends. This sequence was found in a woman under 30 in good health and CMV-seronegative. The sample consisted of PBMCs. This sequence joins TRBV9 and TRBJ1-1; weak D call: TRBD1 (6 bases). CDR3 region: CASSAQGSRANTEAFF. The CDR3 nucleotides are TGTGCCAGCAGCGCTCAGGGGAGTCGGGCCAACACTGAAGCTTTCTTT.